The 18 T cell receptor beta chains below come from one sample, sequenced in a study of beta chain features in type 1 diabetes. Reverse transcribing all isolated RNA meant expressed TCRB transcripts were sequenced. Here immunoSEQ multiplex PCR was the method, and the copy in TCRdb shows in-frame clones only, minus some. The sample contains roughly 51,000 clones, approximately 52% of which appear only once. Antigens of these TCRs are unknown. Study observations and caveats: Shorter TCRB CDR3s, moderately but significantly so, were found in Type 1 diabetes patients in all four CD4+ subsets.

Sequencing was performed on Tregs from blood. These receptors came from a woman aged 40 to 49 with type 1 diabetes.

The rearrangement uses TRBV2 and TRBJ2-3, with 11 bases matching TRBD2. V dropped 5 bases and J dropped 4; count of bases not matched to a gene: 5. CDR3 length: 15 amino acids. The germline gives CDR1 SNHLY, CDR2 FYNNEI. The CDR3 here is CASSPQLAGADTQYF. The DNA for the CDR3 is TGTGCCAGCAGTCCCCAACTAGCGGGAGCAGATACGCAGTATTTT.

This chain uses TRBV14 with TRBJ1-4; D remains ambiguous. This CDR3 comprises 13 residues. CDR1 SGHDN and CDR2 FVKESK come from the germline V gene. V was trimmed by 1 base and J by 7 bases, leaving 7 bases between them. CDR3 sequence (DNA): TGTGCCAGCAGCCAAGTGCCGGGTGAAAAACTGTTTTTT. Its protein product is CASSQVPGEKLFF.

The rearrangement joins TRBV6-5 to TRBJ1-6; D unresolved. The CDR3 runs 13 residues. Germline CDR1 MNHEY, CDR2 SVGAGI. V gave up 4 bases and J gave up 9 bases, with 10 bases separating them. The CDR3 region is CASSSVGGSPLHF. CDR3 nucleotide sequence: TGTGCCAGCAGTTCCGTCGGCGGTTCACCCCTCCACTTT.

The chain carries TRBV2 and TRBJ2-2; 8 nucleotides align to TRBD1. The length of the CDR3 is 14 residues. Germline V gives CDR1 SNHLY, CDR2 FYNNEI. Germline trimming cut 8 bases from V and 0 bases from J; bases unmatched to any gene: 2. The CDR3 nucleotides are TGTGCCAGCCGACAGGGGTCGAACACCGGGGAGCTGTTTTTT. Its translation is CASRQGSNTGELFF.

The chain couples TRBV6-6 to TRBJ1-1; no clear D. V lost 4 bases, J lost 10 bases, and 13 bases lay in between. Germline-derived CDR1 and CDR2 are MNHNY and SVGAGI (reference sequence). The CDR3 runs 12 residues. The chain's CDR3 is CASSSPNGGAFF. The CDR3 DNA reads as TGTGCCAGCAGTTCCCCCAATGGCGGAGCTTTCTTT.

By share, this clone ranks as medium-sized. The chain employs TRBV9 and TRBJ1-1, with D hard to call. Trimming shortened V by 0 bases and J by 0 bases, and 9 bases separated the two germline ends. The CDR3 has 15 amino acids. Looked up from germline, CDR1 is SGDLS and CDR2 is YYNGEE. The CDR3 region has the DNA TGTGCCAGCAGCGTAGCTGGCAGGATGAACACTGAAGCTTTCTTT. Its translation: CASSVAGRMNTEAFF.

This clone appeared a few times. This rearrangement joins TRBV7-9 to TRBJ2-7, with D possibly being TRBD2 (6 bases). The CDR3 is made up of 12 amino acids. CDR1 is SEHNR, CDR2 FQNEAQ, per germline (reference sequence). The V gene lost 6 bases and the J gene lost 6 bases, with 12 bases spanning the gap. CDR3 region: CASSSREAEQYF. The DNA of the CDR3 is TGTGCCAGCAGTTCCAGGGAGGCCGAGCAGTACTTC.

The rearrangement joins TRBV5-1 to TRBJ1-1; tentative D call: TRBD1 (5 bases). The CDR3 runs 15 residues. CDR1 and CDR2 (germline): SGHRS, YFSETQ. Trimming left V 4 bases short and J 4 bases short, with 17 bases between. This CDR3 reads CASSLYFGGSTEAFF. The CDR3 DNA sequence: TGCGCCAGCAGCCTTTATTTTGGGGGGTCCACTGAAGCTTTCTTT.

This clone was counted between two and nine times. The CDR3: CASSLSGGTDTQYF. CDR3 bases: TGTGCCAGCAGCCTTAGCGGGGGGACAGATACGCAGTATTTT. V and J are TRBV9 and TRBJ2-3, with TRBD2 matching 10 bases. The V gene end was trimmed by 4 bases and the J gene end by 3 bases; junction bases not matched to a gene: 2. Germline V lookup: CDR1 SGDLS, CDR2 YYNGEE. The CDR3 consists of 14 residues.

This clone showed up just once. The chain carries TRBV9 and TRBJ2-1, with 14 bases that match TRBD2. Germline loops: CDR1 SGDLS, CDR2 YYNGEE. Trimming cost V 4 bases and J 7 bases; bases outside gene matches: 13. The CDR3 consists of 18 residues. The CDR3 bases are TGTGCCAGCAGCCGCGGGACTAGCGGGAGAAGGGTGAGGAATGAGCAGTTCTTC. As protein: CASSRGTSGRRVRNEQFF.

The chain couples TRBV2 to TRBJ2-2, with D uncertain. In germline, CDR1 is SNHLY, CDR2 FYNNEI. This CDR3 is built from 13 residues. Trimming shortened V by 7 bases and J by 5 bases, and 11 bases separated the two germline ends. The CDR3 reads CASTERRTGELFF. The DNA of the CDR3 is TGTGCCAGCACCGAAAGGCGGACCGGGGAGCTGTTTTTT.

Only a few counts were recorded for this clone. The chain carries TRBV7-2 and TRBJ2-4; TRBD1 might be the D (6 bases). CDR1 and CDR2 from the germline V gene are SGHTA and FQGNSA. With 5 bases removed from V and 7 bases from J, the gap between germline ends came to 18 bases. This CDR3 has 15 residues. Here the CDR3 reads CASSPPRAGVNIQYF. The CDR3 DNA sequence: TGTGCCAGCAGCCCCCCCCGGGCAGGGGTGAACATTCAGTACTTC. Together with reference TRBV7-2 and TRBJ2-4, the CDR3 gives the full variable domain: GAGVSQSPSNKVTEKGKDVELRCDPISGHTALYWYRQSLGQGLEFLIYFQGNSAPDKSGLPSDRFSAERTGGSVSTLTIQRTQQEDSAVYLCASSPPRAGVNIQYFGAGTRLSVL.

The J gene is TRBJ2-7, the V gene TRBV28, with 7 bases fitting TRBD2. The CDR3 runs 15 residues. Trimming cost V 4 bases and J 3 bases; bases outside gene matches: 9. Germline-derived CDR1 and CDR2 are MDHEN and SYDVKM. The CDR3 region is CASSSGGLVIYEQYF. In nucleotides, the CDR3 is TGTGCCAGCAGTTCGGGAGGACTGGTGATCTACGAGCAGTACTTC.

V is TRBV25-1 and J is TRBJ1-4; 9 bases are a match to TRBD1. The ends lost 4 bases at V and 7 bases at J; junction bases unmatched: 7. This CDR3 is built from 15 residues. The germline gives CDR1 MGHDK, CDR2 SYGVNS. CDR3 loop: CASSASGQGLEKLFF. For the CDR3, the DNA is TGTGCCAGCAGTGCGTCGGGACAGGGACTTGAAAAACTGTTTTTT.

This sequence joins TRBV7-3 and TRBJ2-5; a possible D gene is TRBD1 (7 bases). The CDR3 is made up of 15 amino acids. The V gene's germline CDR1 is SGHTA and CDR2 FQGTGA. V lost 1 base, J lost 2 bases, and 11 bases lay in between. The DNA for the CDR3 is TGTGCCAGCAGCTTAAGGAGGGGGCCGCAAGAGACCCAGTACTTC. It codes for CASSLRRGPQETQYF.

J is TRBJ2-7 and V is TRBV11-2; maybe TRBD2 (5 bases). Germline V CDR1 and CDR2: SGHAT, FQNNGV. This CDR3 region has 15 residues. The germline V and J ends were trimmed by 3 bases and 0 bases, with 12 bases remaining between them. For the CDR3, the DNA is TGTGCCAGCAGCTTGGGCGGACGGGACTCCTACGAGCAGTACTTC. It codes for CASSLGGRDSYEQYF.

CDR3 in amino acids: CASSPPGGPKNIQYF. The CDR3 nucleotides are TGTGCCAGTAGCCCACCCGGCGGCCCTAAAAACATTCAGTACTTC. The chain employs TRBV19 and TRBJ2-4; no clear D. The CDR3 length is 15 residues. Germline loops: CDR1 LNHDA, CDR2 SQIVND (reference sequence). Trimming cost V 6 bases and J 4 bases, with 16 bases left between them.

V usage is TRBV11-2 and J usage is TRBJ1-2; D gene unclear. The CDR3 spans 13 residues. Germline V CDR1 and CDR2: SGHAT, FQNNGV. V dropped 4 bases and J dropped 8 bases, with 14 bases sitting between them. The CDR3 DNA is TGTGCCAGCAGCTGGCCCGGGAGTACAGGCTACACCTTC. It encodes CASSWPGSTGYTF.